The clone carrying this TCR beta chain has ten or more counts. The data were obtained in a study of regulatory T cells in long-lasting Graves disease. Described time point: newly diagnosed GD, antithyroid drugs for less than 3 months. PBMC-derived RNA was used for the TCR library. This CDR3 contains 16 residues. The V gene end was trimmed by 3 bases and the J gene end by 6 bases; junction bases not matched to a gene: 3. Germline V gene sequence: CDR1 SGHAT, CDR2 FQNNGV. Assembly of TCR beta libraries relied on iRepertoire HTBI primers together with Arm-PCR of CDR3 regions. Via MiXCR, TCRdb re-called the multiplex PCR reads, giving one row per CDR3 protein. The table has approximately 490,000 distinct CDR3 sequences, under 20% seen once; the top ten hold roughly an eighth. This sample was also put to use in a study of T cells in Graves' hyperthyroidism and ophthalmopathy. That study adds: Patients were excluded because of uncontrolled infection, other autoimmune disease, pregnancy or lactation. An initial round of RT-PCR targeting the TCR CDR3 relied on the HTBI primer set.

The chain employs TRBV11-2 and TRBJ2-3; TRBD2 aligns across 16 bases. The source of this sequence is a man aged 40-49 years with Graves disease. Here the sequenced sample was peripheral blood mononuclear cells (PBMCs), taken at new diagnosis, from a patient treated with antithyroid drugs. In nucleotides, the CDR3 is TGTGCCAGCAGCTTGGGACTAGCGGGAGGGCCCGATACGCAGTATTTT. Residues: CASSLGLAGGPDTQYF. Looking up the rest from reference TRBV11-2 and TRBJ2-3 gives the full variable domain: EAGVAQSPRYKIIEKRQSVAFWCNPISGHATLYWYQQILGQGPKLLIQFQNNGVVDDSQLPKDRFSAERLKGVDSTLKIQPAKLEDSAVYLCASSLGLAGGPDTQYFGPGTRLTVL.